These 30 T cell receptor beta chains were sequenced from one sample in a study of beta chain features in type 1 diabetes. Expressed TCRB transcripts got sequenced, as all isolated RNA was reverse transcribed. Generated by immunoSEQ multiplex PCR, the TCRdb table keeps only in-frame clones and is missing some. The data show around 15,000 clones, with approximately 47% seen just once and around 0.53% held by the top ten. The sample was stem cell memory CD4+ T cells from blood. The origin of the receptors is a woman aged 40 to 50 in good health.

The chain uses TRBV5-4 and TRBJ2-5, with no clear D. Trimming took off 0 bases at V and 5 bases at J, with 11 bases between the two ends. Germline CDR1 and CDR2: SGHNT and YYREEE (reference sequence). This CDR3 spans 14 amino acids. CDR3 region: CASSLGLVGETQYF. As DNA, the CDR3 is TGTGCCAGCAGCTTGGGGCTCGTCGGGGAGACCCAGTACTTC. Full variable domain (rest looked up from reference TRBV5-4 and TRBJ2-5): ETGVTQSPTHLIKTRGQQVTLRCSSQSGHNTVSWYQQALGQGPQFIFQYYREEENGRGNFPPRFSGLQFPNYSSELNVNALELDDSALYLCASSLGLVGETQYFGPGTRLLVL.

The chain couples TRBV5-1 to TRBJ2-5; 13 bases map to TRBD2. The germline CDR1 and CDR2 sequences are SGHRS and YFSETQ. V gave up 4 bases and J gave up 3 bases; unmatched junction bases: 3. The CDR3 has 15 residues. The CDR3 coding sequence is TGCGCCAGCAGCAGAGGGACTAGCGGGGAAGAGACCCAGTACTTC. Translating it yields CASSRGTSGEETQYF.

J is TRBJ2-4 and V is TRBV2, with 8 bases aligning to TRBD2. The CDR3 is made up of 15 amino acids. The V segment lost 5 bases and the J segment 3 bases; nucleotides outside the gene matches: 6. CDR1 SNHLY and CDR2 FYNNEI come from the germline V gene. CDR3 sequence: CASSPGGGLKNIQYF. CDR3 sequence (DNA): TGTGCCAGCAGTCCCGGGGGGGGCCTCAAAAACATTCAGTACTTC.

The chain uses TRBV6-5 and TRBJ2-3; 9 positions agree with TRBD2. Germline V gene lookup returns CDR1 MNHEY and CDR2 SVGAGI. After removal of 3 bases from V and 4 bases from J, the junction contained 8 bases not matched to a gene. The CDR3 runs 16 residues. DNA of the CDR3: TGTGCCAGCAGTTATGGGCGGGGGGGCCTCGCAGATACGCAGTATTTT. Its protein product is CASSYGRGGLADTQYF.

This clone was recorded only once. The gene calls are TRBV6-5 and TRBJ1-2; 9 bases are shared with TRBD1. CDR1 and CDR2 (germline): MNHEY, SVGAGI. With 6 bases clipped from V and 7 bases from J, the junction kept 9 bases outside the gene matches. CDR3 size: 14 residues. The CDR3 reads CASSPTDRGGGYTF. CDR3 sequence (DNA): TGTGCCAGCAGCCCCACGGACAGGGGCGGTGGCTACACCTTC.

The rearrangement links TRBV4-1 to TRBJ2-6, with D possibly TRBD1 on 6 matching bases. CDR1 and CDR2 from the germline V gene are MGHRA and YSYEKL. This CDR3 has 15 amino acids. The V end lost 4 bases, the J end lost 3 bases, and 10 bases lay between the germline ends. CDR3 in amino acids: CASSLQGSGANVLTF. The CDR3, as DNA: TGCGCCAGCAGCCTACAGGGTAGTGGGGCCAACGTCCTGACTTTC.

This clone showed up just a few times. The chain is built from TRBV5-1 and TRBJ2-7, with TRBD2 matching over 8 bases. The CDR3 is 15 residues long. Trimming at V came to 4 bases and at J to 0 bases, leaving 6 bases not matched to a gene. Germline CDR1 SGHRS, CDR2 YFSETQ. The CDR3 sequence: CASSLGLAGSYEQYF. The DNA for the CDR3 is TGCGCCAGCAGCCTCGGACTAGCAGGCTCCTACGAGCAGTACTTC. The variable domain in full, with the rest retrieved from reference TRBV5-1 and TRBJ2-7, is KAGVTQTPRYLIKTRGQQVTLSCSPISGHRSVSWYQQTPGQGLQFLFEYFSETQRNKGNFPGRFSGRQFSNSRSEMNVSTLELGDSALYLCASSLGLAGSYEQYFGPGTRLTVT.

The chain employs TRBV5-1 and TRBJ2-3; TRBD2 aligns across 7 bases. CDR1 and CDR2 from the germline V gene are SGHRS and YFSETQ. The CDR3 has 15 amino acids. J gave up 5 bases and V 0 bases, and 6 bases lay outside the gene matches. The CDR3 DNA follows: TGCGCCAGCAGCTTGGCCCTGGCGGGGGTAGATACGCAGTATTTT. Translated: CASSLALAGVDTQYF. Looking up the rest from reference TRBV5-1 and TRBJ2-3 gives the full variable domain: KAGVTQTPRYLIKTRGQQVTLSCSPISGHRSVSWYQQTPGQGLQFLFEYFSETQRNKGNFPGRFSGRQFSNSRSEMNVSTLELGDSALYLCASSLALAGVDTQYFGPGTRLTVL.

The chain employs TRBV19 and TRBJ2-1; 8 nucleotides match TRBD2. After removal of 8 bases from V and 0 bases from J, the junction contained 6 bases not matched to a gene. The CDR3 has 15 residues. Germline assignment: CDR1 LNHDA and CDR2 SQIVND (reference sequence). CDR3 in amino acids: CASSQRGSSYNEQFF. DNA for the CDR3: TGTGCCAGTTCGCAGCGGGGGAGCTCCTACAATGAGCAGTTCTTC.

The chain uses TRBV19 and TRBJ1-2, with 7 bases identical to TRBD1. The CDR3 has 14 amino acids. Germline-derived CDR1 and CDR2 are LNHDA and SQIVND (reference sequence). V gave up 5 bases and J gave up 4 bases; unmatched junction bases: 7. Written as DNA, the CDR3 is TGTGCCAGTAGTGAACAGGGGAGACTCTATGGCTACACCTTC. Amino acid sequence: CASSEQGRLYGYTF.

V gene TRBV5-1 combines with J gene TRBJ1-6; tentatively, D is TRBD1 (6 bases). Germline V gives CDR1 SGHRS, CDR2 YFSETQ. Trimming left V 7 bases short and J 3 bases short, with 14 bases between. The CDR3 covers 15 residues. The CDR3 DNA sequence: TGCGCCAGCCGGGGACAAGACAACTATAATTCACCCCTCCACTTT. Its translation is CASRGQDNYNSPLHF.

The count of this clone is one. The chain uses TRBV12-5 and TRBJ2-1; tentative D call: TRBD2 (6 bases). V lost 6 bases and J 3 bases, leaving 15 bases between the germline ends. The CDR3 loop spans 15 amino acids. Germline CDR1 reads LGHNT; CDR2 reads FRNRAP. The CDR3 region is CASGSGGDHYNEQFF. In DNA form, the CDR3 reads TGTGCTAGTGGCTCGGGCGGGGACCACTACAATGAGCAGTTCTTC.

This clone is medium-sized within its sample. J is TRBJ1-6 and V is TRBV4-2, with a possible D match to TRBD1 (5 bases). Trimming left V 0 bases short and J 4 bases short, with 10 bases between. Germline V gene lookup returns CDR1 LGHNA and CDR2 YNFKEQ. The CDR3 length is 16 residues. CDR3 protein: CASSQDLAGYNSPLHF. CDR3 in DNA: TGTGCCAGCAGCCAAGATCTCGCAGGGTATAATTCACCCCTCCACTTT.

The chain joins TRBV5-6 to TRBJ2-3; D is possibly TRBD2 (5 bases). Trimming took off 4 bases at V and 3 bases at J, with 15 bases between the two ends. The CDR3 covers 15 residues. Germline V gene sequence: CDR1 SGHDT, CDR2 YYEEEE. The CDR3 loop reads CASSRRGWQTDTQYF. CDR3 sequence (DNA): TGTGCCAGCAGCCGTCGGGGTTGGCAAACAGATACGCAGTATTTT.

This clone was picked up a small number of times. The chain uses TRBV18 and TRBJ2-4, with 8 bases matching TRBD2. The CDR3 length is 17 residues. CDR1 is KGHSH and CDR2 is LQKENI in the germline V gene. V was clipped by 2 bases and J by 1 base; unmatched bases: 7. The CDR3 loop is CASSPTMGLGAKNIQYF. The CDR3 DNA is TGTGCCAGCTCACCAACTATGGGACTAGGTGCCAAAAACATTCAGTACTTC.

J is TRBJ2-5 and V is TRBV19; no definite D call. The CDR3 runs 13 residues. Germline CDR1 and CDR2: LNHDA and SQIVND (reference sequence). V lost 3 bases and J 5 bases, leaving 10 bases between the germline ends. The CDR3 is CASSIQRYETQYF. The CDR3 nucleotides are TGTGCCAGTAGTATTCAACGGTACGAGACCCAGTACTTC.

This clone is termed medium-sized. V gene TRBV7-2 combines with J gene TRBJ2-1, with 7 bases matching TRBD2. Germline V CDR1 and CDR2: SGHTA, FQGNSA. The CDR3 is 14 amino acids. V lost 5 bases to trimming and J lost 12 bases; unmatched junction nucleotides: 13. CDR3 region: CASSVGLSVSGQFF. The CDR3, as DNA: TGTGCCAGCAGCGTGGGACTAAGTGTTTCAGGGCAGTTCTTC.

This clone has more than one count but fewer than ten. The V call is TRBV4-2, the J call TRBJ2-1; no firm D call. V was shortened by 1 base and J by 4 bases, with 11 bases between the two germline ends. The CDR3 has 15 residues. Germline loops: CDR1 LGHNA, CDR2 YNFKEQ. The CDR3 DNA is TGTGCCAGCAGCCAAGTTCGTGGCGGATACAATGAGCAGTTCTTC. Protein sequence: CASSQVRGGYNEQFF.

The genes are TRBV10-3 and TRBJ2-5; the D gene is possibly TRBD1 (5 bases). The CDR3 spans 12 residues. V dropped 4 bases and J dropped 4 bases, with 7 bases sitting between them. CDR1 is ENHRY, CDR2 SYGVKD, per germline. CDR3 region: CAISGTSETQYF. DNA for the CDR3: TGTGCCATCAGTGGGACATCAGAGACCCAGTACTTC.

The chain has TRBV2 and TRBJ1-2; 7 positions agree with TRBD1. Germline V gene data show CDR1 as SNHLY and CDR2 as FYNNEI. J gave up 4 bases and V 4 bases, and 6 bases lay outside the gene matches. This CDR3 is built from 14 residues. CDR3 coding DNA: TGTGCCAGCAGTGGGAGACAGGGAGGCTATGGCTACACCTTC. Translated: CASSGRQGGYGYTF.

A word on this clone: The junction shows a germline mismatch at one end, possibly a read error. The genes are TRBV19 and TRBJ2-5; tentative D call: TRBD2 (6 bases). CDR3 size: 12 residues. Germline V CDR1 and CDR2: LNHDA, SQIVND (reference sequence). CDR3 protein: CASSPRGAGMDF. CDR3 bases: TGTGCCAGTAGCCCACGCGGGGCGGGAATGGACTTC.

V gene TRBV11-2 combines with J gene TRBJ1-2, with D perhaps TRBD1 (5 bases). The CDR3 consists of 13 residues. CDR1 SGHAT and CDR2 FQNNGV come from the germline V gene. Trimming cost V 5 bases and J 5 bases, with 12 bases left between them. The CDR3 nucleotides read TGTGCCAGCAGCCCGGACATTTTGTATGGCTACACCTTC. This gives the protein CASSPDILYGYTF.

This clone was counted a single time. The chain carries TRBV19 and TRBJ2-1, with a tentative D call TRBD1 (6 bases). This CDR3 has 15 amino acids. V was trimmed by 5 bases and J by 9 bases, leaving 20 bases between them. Germline V gene sequence: CDR1 LNHDA, CDR2 SQIVND (reference sequence). CDR3 sequence (DNA): TGTGCCAGTAGTCCGCCGACCCCGCAGGGGAGTGAGCAGTTCTTC. This codes for CASSPPTPQGSEQFF. Looking up the rest from reference TRBV19 and TRBJ2-1 gives the full variable domain: DGGITQSPKYLFRKEGQNVTLSCEQNLNHDAMYWYRQDPGQGLRLIYYSQIVNDFQKGDIAEGYSVSREKKESFPLTVTSAQKNPTAFYLCASSPPTPQGSEQFFGPGTRLTVL.

This clone has a single count. The chain employs TRBV6-1 and TRBJ1-3; D might be TRBD1 (6 bases). Germline CDR1 MNHNS, CDR2 SASEGT. V was trimmed by 2 bases and J by 1 base, leaving 9 bases between them. The CDR3 is 15 amino acids. In DNA, the CDR3 is TGTGCCAGCAGTGAATGGGGGCTATCTGGAAACACCATATATTTT. Translated: CASSEWGLSGNTIYF.

The chain has TRBV9 and TRBJ1-1; D possibly corresponds to TRBD1 (5 bases). This CDR3 has 15 residues. V lost 3 bases, J lost 0 bases, and 12 bases lay in between. The germline gives CDR1 SGDLS, CDR2 YYNGEE. CDR3 loop: CASSETAGLNTEAFF. The CDR3, as DNA: TGTGCCAGCAGCGAAACCGCGGGGCTGAACACTGAAGCTTTCTTT.

The chain links TRBV6-1 to TRBJ2-5, with TRBD2 matching over 8 bases. The CDR3 contains 14 residues. Germline CDR1 is MNHNS and CDR2 is SASEGT. J gave up 4 bases and V 5 bases, and 6 bases lay outside the gene matches. The CDR3: CASSSGLDVETQYF. CDR3 in DNA: TGTGCCAGCAGTTCGGGACTAGACGTAGAGACCCAGTACTTC.

The V gene is TRBV5-1, the J gene TRBJ1-3; no reliable D call. V lost 4 bases, J lost 8 bases, and 13 bases lay in between. From germline, CDR1 is SGHRS and CDR2 YFSETQ. The CDR3 length is 13 residues. The CDR3 bases are TGCGCCAGCAGCACCGAGGCCCGGGACACCATATATTTT. Its translation: CASSTEARDTIYF.

This clone was seen a single time. V gene TRBV6-5 combines with J gene TRBJ2-7; TRBD2 agrees at 10 bases. CDR1 MNHEY and CDR2 SVGAGI come from the germline V gene. V shed 6 bases, J shed 0 bases, and the junction held 2 bases outside the gene matches. The CDR3 runs to 14 residues. This CDR3 reads CASSGTSASYEQYF. CDR3 nucleotide sequence: TGTGCCAGCAGCGGGACTAGCGCCTCCTACGAGCAGTACTTC.

This clone was picked up a small number of times. This chain links TRBV10-3 with TRBJ1-2, with 9 bases identical to TRBD1. There are 17 residues in the CDR3. In germline, CDR1 is ENHRY, CDR2 SYGVKD. V gave up 5 bases and J gave up 2 bases; unmatched junction bases: 12. DNA of the CDR3: TGTGCCATCAGTTTTGGAACAGGGGGCGCGGGGAACTATGGCTACACCTTC. Its protein is CAISFGTGGAGNYGYTF.

This clone ranks as medium-sized (0.01 to 0.1%). This rearrangement joins TRBV6-6 to TRBJ2-3; no reliable D call. Germline V gives CDR1 MNHNY, CDR2 SVGAGI (reference sequence). CDR3 size: 14 residues. The ends were cut back, 3 bases at V and 2 bases at J, with 9 bases in the middle. CDR3 region: CASSYVSSTDTQYF. The CDR3, as DNA: TGTGCCAGCAGTTATGTCTCCTCCACAGATACGCAGTATTTT.